The 14 T cell receptor beta chains below were found in one sample sequenced in a study of control samples from healthy donors and cancer patients. The data were produced by immunoSEQ multiplex PCR, yet TCRdb's version contains in-frame clones alone and is incomplete. Counted here are roughly 74,000 clones, around 94% occurring once; the ten biggest clones make up 4.8%. Sequenced: blood. The receptors shown here come from a woman in her late teens or twenties in good health.

The J gene is TRBJ2-5, the V gene TRBV5-4, with unresolved D. V was cut by 4 bases and J by 3 bases, with 10 bases left in between. The CDR3 runs 13 residues. CDR1 and CDR2 (germline): SGHNT, YYREEE (reference sequence). As DNA, the CDR3 is TGTGCCAGCAGCAAGGGTCAGGAAGAGACCCAGTACTTC. It translates to CASSKGQEETQYF.

This chain links TRBV29-1 with TRBJ2-3, with 7 bases identical to TRBD1. The CDR3 consists of 17 residues. Germline CDR1 SQVTM, CDR2 ANQGSEA. J gave up 2 bases and V 6 bases, and 17 bases lay outside the gene matches. CDR3 DNA: TGCAGCGTGGACGATGGGCTACAGGGGCTAACCACAGATACGCAGTATTTT. Translation gives CSVDDGLQGLTTDTQYF.

The chain employs TRBV5-1 and TRBJ1-1, with 10 bases matching TRBD1. Germline V gene sequence: CDR1 SGHRS, CDR2 YFSETQ. This CDR3 region has 16 residues. The V and J ends lost 4 bases and 5 bases, in that order; junction bases with no gene match: 11. The chain's CDR3 is CASSVRDRGVGTEAFF. Written as DNA, the CDR3 is TGCGCCAGCAGCGTCCGGGACAGGGGAGTCGGAACTGAAGCTTTCTTT.

This rearrangement joins TRBV28 to TRBJ2-1; no clear D. Germline V CDR1 and CDR2: MDHEN, SYDVKM. CDR3 size: 16 residues. Deletions cut 3 bases from V and 1 base from J, with 13 bases between. CDR3 residues: CASSLLAGLSYNEQFF. DNA for the CDR3: TGTGCCAGCAGTTTGTTAGCAGGCCTTTCCTACAATGAGCAGTTCTTC.

The chain couples TRBV12-3 or TRBV12-4 to TRBJ1-5; TRBD1 is a possible D gene (6 bases). The CDR3 loop spans 13 amino acids. Trimming removed 6 bases from V and 6 bases from J, with 12 bases in between. CDR3 DNA sequence: TGTGCCAGCAGACAGGGTTTTGGTCAGCCCCAGCATTTT. Translating gives CASRQGFGQPQHF.

The V call is TRBV11-2, the J call TRBJ1-1, with D perhaps matching TRBD1 (6 bases). Deletions cut 2 bases from V and 8 bases from J, with 9 bases between. Per germline, CDR1 SGHAT and CDR2 FQNNGV. This CDR3 has 12 amino acids. CDR3 DNA sequence: TGTGCCAGCAGCTTACTCCAGGGGGAAGCTTTCTTT. This encodes CASSLLQGEAFF.

The chain couples TRBV29-1 to TRBJ1-4; D unclear. Between the trimmed V and J ends, which lost 1 base and 4 bases, there was a span of 10 bases. This CDR3 contains 14 residues. Germline V CDR1 and CDR2: SQVTM, ANQGSEA. Here the CDR3 reads CSVEVGSLNEKLFF. In DNA form, the CDR3 reads TGCAGCGTTGAAGTCGGCAGCCTTAATGAAAAACTGTTTTTT. Full variable domain (outside the CDR3, taken from reference TRBV29-1 and TRBJ1-4): SAVISQKPSRDICQRGTSLTIQCQVDSQVTMMFWYRQQPGQSLTLIATANQGSEATYESGFVIDKFPISRPNLTFSTLTVSNMSPEDSSIYLCSVEVGSLNEKLFFGSGTQLSVL.

The rearrangement uses TRBV19 and TRBJ2-2, with TRBD1 matching 9 bases. V shed 10 bases and J 4 bases; nucleotides not matched to a gene: 7. The CDR3 runs to 14 residues. Germline-derived CDR1 and CDR2 are LNHDA and SQIVND (reference sequence). The CDR3: CATGDRVPTGELFF. CDR3 DNA: TGTGCCACAGGGGACAGGGTCCCCACCGGGGAGCTGTTTTTT.

The rearrangement uses TRBV29-1 and TRBJ2-2, with 13 bases matching TRBD2. This CDR3 is 15 amino acids long. CDR1 is SQVTM, CDR2 ANQGSEA, per germline. The V segment lost 7 bases and the J segment 5 bases; nucleotides outside the gene matches: 7. CDR3 DNA: TGCAGCGGTGGACTAGCGGGAGTGGGGACCGGGGAGCTGTTTTTT. This codes for CSGGLAGVGTGELFF.

The rearrangement uses TRBV6-5 and TRBJ2-6, with D perhaps matching TRBD2 (7 bases). This CDR3 is 15 amino acids long. Germline CDR1 and CDR2: MNHEY and SVGAGI. V was trimmed by 5 bases and J by 0 bases, leaving 8 bases between them. The CDR3 nucleotides read TGTGCCAGCAGTAGGGGGGGCTCTGGGGCCAACGTCCTGACTTTC. The encoded protein is CASSRGGSGANVLTF.

The V call is TRBV18, the J call TRBJ1-1, with 8 bases that match TRBD1. The length of the CDR3 is 15 residues. The V gene's germline CDR1 is KGHSH and CDR2 LQKENI. The ends lost 3 bases at V and 4 bases at J; junction bases unmatched: 7. CDR3 in amino acids: CASSPRYRGGTEAFF. The DNA for the CDR3 is TGTGCCAGCTCACCGAGGTACAGGGGGGGCACTGAAGCTTTCTTT.

This chain connects TRBV28 to TRBJ2-2; D perhaps matches TRBD2 (5 bases). The CDR3 runs 11 residues. Germline values: CDR1 MDHEN, CDR2 SYDVKM. Trimming stripped 6 bases from V and 7 bases from J, with 6 bases between. The CDR3 is CASRGVGELFF. CDR3 nucleotides: TGTGCCAGCAGGGGAGTCGGGGAGCTGTTTTTT. Together with reference TRBV28 and TRBJ2-2, the CDR3 gives the full variable domain: DVKVTQSSRYLVKRTGEKVFLECVQDMDHENMFWYRQDPGLGLRLIYFSYDVKMKEKGDIPEGYSVSREKKERFSLILESASTNQTSMYLCASRGVGELFFGEGSRLTVL.

V is TRBV3-1 (or the pseudogene TRBV3-2) and J is TRBJ1-2, with TRBD1 as a possible D gene (5 bases). Per the germline V gene, CDR1 is LGHDT and CDR2 is YNNKEL (reference sequence). The CDR3 is 15 amino acids. Trimming took 1 base from V and 0 from J, leaving 9 bases between them. CDR3 sequence reads: CASSQGQPANYGYTF. DNA of the CDR3: TGTGCCAGCAGCCAAGGACAGCCCGCTAACTATGGCTACACCTTC.

This sequence joins TRBV7-9 and TRBJ2-7; D perhaps matches TRBD1 (7 bases). Germline assignment: CDR1 SEHNR and CDR2 FQNEAQ (reference sequence). This CDR3 spans 14 amino acids. The V end lost 6 bases, the J end lost 6 bases, and 18 bases lay between the germline ends. The DNA for the CDR3 is TGTGCCAGCAGTTATGATGGAGGGGGCATCGAGCAGTACTTC. Translating gives CASSYDGGGIEQYF.